Shown below are 26 T cell receptor beta chains from a single sample sequenced in a study of T cells after yellow fever vaccination. TCRdb redid the calling of the 5' RACE reads with MiXCR, one entry per CDR3 protein. The table has about 580,000 distinct CDR3 sequences, roughly 17% seen once. The starting material was PBMCs, obtained 5 days after the first yellow fever vaccination. Source of these receptors: a man aged 18 to 29 who received the YFV17D yellow fever vaccine.

This clonotype came up many times. The genes are TRBV12-3 or TRBV12-4 and TRBJ2-7, with a possible D match to TRBD1 (5 bases). The ends were cut back, 5 bases at V and 2 bases at J, with 13 bases in the middle. There are 14 residues in the CDR3. CDR3 sequence reads: CASSPASRAYEQYF. The CDR3 bases are TGTGCCAGCAGTCCCGCCTCCAGGGCCTACGAGCAGTACTTC.

The rearrangement links TRBV2 to TRBJ2-6; TRBD1 might be the D (6 bases). The germline gives CDR1 SNHLY, CDR2 FYNNEI. The CDR3 contains 15 residues. V lost 9 bases and J 0 bases, leaving 12 bases between the germline ends. CDR3 in DNA: TGTGCCAGAGGGACACTTTACTCTGGGGCCAACGTCCTGACTTTC. Its protein is CARGTLYSGANVLTF. The complete variable domain, with remaining parts taken from reference TRBV2 and TRBJ2-6, reads EPEVTQTPSHQVTQMGQEVILRCVPISNHLYFYWYRQILGQKVEFLVSFYNNEISEKSEIFDDQFSVERPDGSNFTLKIRSTKLEDSAMYFCARGTLYSGANVLTFGAGSRLTVL.

The chain employs TRBV18 and TRBJ1-5, with TRBD1 as a possible D gene (5 bases). CDR3 size: 16 residues. V lost 3 bases to trimming and J lost 3 bases, with 15 bases between them. Germline V lookup: CDR1 KGHSH, CDR2 LQKENI. The DNA for the CDR3 is TGTGCCAGCTCACCCGCGGGGGAGGTTAACAATCAGCCCCAGCATTTT. Amino acid sequence: CASSPAGEVNNQPQHF.

This clonotype has more than one count but fewer than ten. The chain carries TRBV27 and TRBJ2-3, with 12 bases lining up with TRBD1. The germline gives CDR1 MNHEY, CDR2 SMNVEV (reference sequence). This CDR3 spans 15 amino acids. The ends lost 3 bases at V and 6 bases at J; junction bases unmatched: 4. The CDR3 nucleotides read TGTGCCAGCAGTTTGGGACAGGGGGCTCCGGATACGCAGTATTTT. Its protein product is CASSLGQGAPDTQYF.

This clonotype turned up a few times. V usage is TRBV19 and J usage is TRBJ1-1, with D hard to call. The CDR3 loop spans 12 amino acids. Germline V gene lookup returns CDR1 LNHDA and CDR2 SQIVND (reference sequence). V was clipped by 3 bases and J by 4 bases, with 6 bases between them. DNA for the CDR3: TGTGCCAGTAGTATGCGAGGCACTGAAGCTTTCTTT. Protein: CASSMRGTEAFF. The full variable domain, its missing parts supplied by reference TRBV19 and TRBJ1-1, is DGGITQSPKYLFRKEGQNVTLSCEQNLNHDAMYWYRQDPGQGLRLIYYSQIVNDFQKGDIAEGYSVSREKKESFPLTVTSAQKNPTAFYLCASSMRGTEAFFGQGTRLTVV.

As for this clonotype: Mismatch with germline at one junction end may stem from a read error. This chain connects TRBV7-2 to TRBJ2-1, with D maybe TRBD2 (6 bases). CDR3 size: 15 residues. CDR1 and CDR2 from the germline V gene are SGHTA and FQGNSA. The chain's CDR3 is CASSRLSGSYIEQFF. The CDR3 bases are TGTGCCAGCAGCCGCCTTAGCGGCTCCTACATTGAGCAGTTCTTC. Complete variable domain (other parts from reference TRBV7-2 and TRBJ2-1): GAGVSQSPSNKVTEKGKDVELRCDPISGHTALYWYRQSLGQGLEFLIYFQGNSAPDKSGLPSDRFSAERTGGSVSTLTIQRTQQEDSAVYLCASSRLSGSYIEQFFGPGTRLTVL.

There are many counts of this clonotype. The chain couples TRBV5-1 to TRBJ1-1; TRBD1 aligns across 7 bases. The CDR3 has 17 residues. V lost 4 bases and J lost 4; bases outside the gene matches: 16. Germline-derived CDR1 and CDR2 are SGHRS and YFSETQ. In nucleotides, the CDR3 is TGCGCCAGCAGCGCTCCTCGACAGGGAGAAGTAAGCACTGAAGCTTTCTTT. It is translated as CASSAPRQGEVSTEAFF.

This clonotype was seen more than once but under ten times. This chain joins TRBV6-2 or TRBV6-3 and TRBJ2-7; no firm D call. Germline-derived CDR1 and CDR2 are MNHEY and SVGEGT. This CDR3 is built from 11 residues. V was trimmed by 7 bases and J by 6 bases, leaving 10 bases between them. The CDR3 bases are TGTGCCAGCACTCTGGGCCCCGAGCAGTACTTC. Its translation: CASTLGPEQYF.

This clonotype has more than one count but fewer than ten. V and J are TRBV3-1 and TRBJ2-5; no clear D gene. The V gene's germline CDR1 is LGHDT and CDR2 YNNKEL (reference sequence). CDR3 size: 14 residues. With 0 bases removed from V and 5 bases from J, the gap between germline ends came to 10 bases. The CDR3 region is CASSQERAWETQYF. CDR3 nucleotides: TGTGCCAGCAGCCAAGAAAGGGCGTGGGAGACCCAGTACTTC.

The V and J genes are TRBV6-1 and TRBJ1-1; D is unclear. Trimming shortened V by 4 bases and J by 1 base, and 10 bases separated the two germline ends. CDR1 is MNHNS and CDR2 is SASEGT in the germline V gene. This CDR3 region has 14 residues. CDR3 DNA sequence: TGTGCCAGCAGTGCTCGGGGTAGGAACACTGAAGCTTTCTTT. It translates to CASSARGRNTEAFF.

This clonotype was found a few times. The chain joins TRBV6-5 to TRBJ1-6, with TRBD1 matching 8 bases. With V trimmed by 0 bases and J by 5 bases, 6 bases remained unmatched. This CDR3 spans 17 amino acids. Germline V gene lookup returns CDR1 MNHEY and CDR2 SVGAGI. This chain's CDR3 is CASSYSPAGQDNSPLHF. The CDR3 coding sequence is TGTGCCAGCAGTTACTCCCCCGCGGGACAGGATAATTCACCCCTCCACTTT.

A few counts support this clonotype. The chain has TRBV6-1 and TRBJ2-7, with 9 bases fitting TRBD1. The CDR3 loop spans 14 amino acids. CDR1 and CDR2 from the germline V gene are MNHNS and SASEGT. With 7 bases clipped from V and 3 bases from J, the junction kept 7 bases outside the gene matches. The CDR3 DNA is TGTGCCAGCAAACCGGGACAGGGTAACTACGAGCAGTACGTC. Translated, it gives CASKPGQGNYEQYV.

CDR3 residues: CASSLNSGPTSDEQYF. The CDR3 bases are TGTGCCAGCAGCTTAAATAGCGGACCCACGTCGGACGAGCAGTACTTC. The rearrangement uses TRBV7-9 and TRBJ2-7; tentative D call: TRBD2 (6 bases). The CDR3 consists of 16 residues. The V gene lost 2 bases and the J gene lost 5 bases, with 19 bases spanning the gap. In germline, CDR1 is SEHNR, CDR2 FQNEAQ (reference sequence).

The chain employs TRBV6-1 and TRBJ1-6, with a tentative D call TRBD1 (5 bases). Germline V gene lookup returns CDR1 MNHNS and CDR2 SASEGT. The CDR3 has 15 amino acids. Trimming removed 7 bases at V and 7 bases at J, with 17 bases between. The DNA for the CDR3 is TGTGCCAGCACCGAGGCGGGACTGATAAATTCACCCCTCCACTTT. The encoded protein is CASTEAGLINSPLHF.

This chain joins TRBV3-1 and TRBJ2-3; TRBD1 matches 9 bases. The V gene's germline CDR1 is LGHDT and CDR2 YNNKEL (reference sequence). Germline trimming cut 5 bases from V and 3 bases from J; bases unmatched to any gene: 6. CDR3 size: 15 residues. The DNA of the CDR3 is TGTGCCAGCAGCGAGGACAGGGGAGTTACAGATACGCAGTATTTT. Translation: CASSEDRGVTDTQYF.

This clonotype showed up many times. The gene calls are TRBV14 and TRBJ2-5; 7 bases line up with TRBD2. This CDR3 is built from 14 residues. Germline trimming cut 5 bases from V and 5 bases from J; bases unmatched to any gene: 8. Germline V gene sequence: CDR1 SGHDN, CDR2 FVKESK. The chain's CDR3 is CASSGSGESETQYF. DNA of the CDR3: TGTGCCAGCAGCGGCAGCGGGGAGAGCGAGACCCAGTACTTC.

The chain couples TRBV7-2 to TRBJ2-5; D perhaps matches TRBD1 (5 bases). Germline V lookup: CDR1 SGHTA, CDR2 FQGNSA. The CDR3 sequence is 14 residues long. V was trimmed by 6 bases and J by 5 bases, leaving 16 bases between them. CDR3: CASSLRIGDETQYF. The CDR3 DNA sequence: TGTGCCAGCAGTCTTAGAATAGGGGATGAGACCCAGTACTTC.

DNA for the CDR3: TGTGCCAGCGCCAGGGGAGGGACTGAAGCTTTCTTT. This sequence encodes CASARGGTEAFF. This sequence joins TRBV6-2 or TRBV6-3 and TRBJ1-1; tentative D call: TRBD1 (6 bases). Trimming left V 8 bases short and J 5 bases short, with 12 bases between. Germline lookup yields CDR1 MNHEY and CDR2 SVGEGT. The CDR3 runs 12 residues.

The sample holds a few counts of this clonotype. J is TRBJ2-4 and V is TRBV5-1; D gene ambiguous. V gave up 4 bases and J gave up 4 bases, with 15 bases separating them. The CDR3 consists of 15 residues. Germline assignment: CDR1 SGHRS and CDR2 YFSETQ. The CDR3, as DNA: TGCGCCAGCAGCCCCCTTTATCAGGAGAAAAACATTCAGTACTTC. This encodes CASSPLYQEKNIQYF.

The rearrangement uses TRBV9 and TRBJ2-3; no clear D. CDR1 and CDR2 (germline): SGDLS, YYNGEE. Trimming cost V 0 bases and J 3 bases, with 8 bases left between them. The CDR3 has 14 residues. CDR3 DNA sequence: TGTGCCAGCAGCGTAGTAGGTGTGACAGATACGCAGTATTTT. Translating gives CASSVVGVTDTQYF.

This clonotype was observed many times. This chain uses TRBV7-2 with TRBJ2-3, with 7 bases matching TRBD1. The CDR3 length is 15 residues. CDR1 and CDR2 from the germline V gene are SGHTA and FQGNSA. V trimming: 5 bases; J trimming: 1 base; junction bases outside the gene matches: 6. The CDR3: CASSSRDSRTDTQYF. The CDR3 DNA reads TGTGCCAGCAGCAGCCGGGACAGTCGCACAGATACGCAGTATTTT.

Here the CDR3 DNA reads TGTGCCAGCAGTTTAGGGGACAGAATCGAGCAGTACTTC. It is translated as CASSLGDRIEQYF. The chain carries TRBV12-3 or TRBV12-4 and TRBJ2-7, with 7 bases lining up with TRBD1. The CDR3 contains 13 residues. The V segment lost 1 base and the J segment 6 bases; nucleotides outside the gene matches: 3.

This chain joins TRBV29-1 and TRBJ2-5; D possibly uses TRBD1 or TRBD2 (7 bases each). Germline V gene sequence: CDR1 SQVTM, CDR2 ANQGSEA. The CDR3 totals 14 residues. The V end was cut by 5 bases, the J end by 2 bases, with 15 bases between. CDR3 coding DNA: TGCAGCGTTCTAAGGGGGGGACAGCAAGAGACCCAGTACTTC. Translated, it gives CSVLRGGQQETQYF.

The gene calls are TRBV7-6 and TRBJ2-1; 12 nucleotides line up with TRBD2. The CDR3 consists of 15 residues. V shed 5 bases, J shed 12 bases, and the junction held 11 bases outside the gene matches. Germline V CDR1 and CDR2: SGHVS, FNYEAQ. The CDR3 region is CASSASGGARVGQFF. CDR3 in DNA: TGTGCCAGCAGCGCTAGCGGGGGGGCGAGAGTTGGGCAGTTCTTC.

The CDR3 region is CASTGGSGPQNIQYF. CDR3 nucleotide sequence: TGTGCCAGTACCGGGGGAAGCGGTCCCCAAAACATTCAGTACTTC. The chain combines TRBV19 with TRBJ2-4, with D tentatively TRBD2 (6 bases). Trimming removed 7 bases at V and 5 bases at J, with 18 bases between. This CDR3 has 15 amino acids. Germline lookup yields CDR1 LNHDA and CDR2 SQIVND (reference sequence).

The chain has TRBV20-1 and TRBJ2-7, with D perhaps matching TRBD2 (7 bases). This CDR3 comprises 13 residues. Germline CDR1 and CDR2: DFQATT and SNEGSKA (reference sequence). Between the trimmed V and J ends, which lost 6 bases and 0 bases, there was a span of 12 bases. The CDR3 region is CSASGGPSYEQYF. The CDR3 nucleotides read TGCAGTGCGTCGGGGGGCCCCTCCTACGAGCAGTACTTC.